This is a list of T cell receptor beta chains from one sample in a study of T cell changes during pregnancy in multiple sclerosis. Assay used: immunoSEQ multiplex PCR; TCRdb lists only in-frame clones, some missing. Of about 83,000 clones in the sample, 91% are singletons; the top ten hold roughly 3.5%. The sample consisted of PBMCs, taken in the first trimester of pregnancy. These receptors all stem from a female donor in good health, serving as a control in a pregnancy study. Some clones in this sample may be carry-over from other donors' samples. Both conserved end residues are part of each CDR3. Each record gives: J gene, clone size, V gene, D gene, CDR3 protein, CDR3 DNA. The D gene is left open where the match is weak. Clone size is stated in some rows and not others, as once, few, many or a class when expanded.

TRBJ2-1	NA	TRBV7-2	TRBD2	CASSQVGGRMNEQFF	TGTGCCAGCAGCCAGGTCGGCGGGAGGATGAATGAGCAGTTCTTC
TRBJ2-7	few	TRBV30	NA	CAWSEVTLGAEQYF	TGTGCCTGGAGTGAGGTAACCCTGGGCGCCGAGCAGTACTTC
TRBJ2-4	medium-sized	TRBV9	TRBD1	CASSAQGAGPKNIQYF	TGTGCCAGCAGCGCACAGGGGGCAGGGCCCAAAAACATTCAGTACTTC
TRBJ2-7	NA	TRBV28	TRBD1	CASSLPRGTGSYEQYF	TGTGCCAGCAGTTTACCCCGCGGGACAGGGTCGTACGAGCAGTACTTC
TRBJ1-2	NA	TRBV10-1	NA	CASSESSRGGYTF	TGCGCCAGCAGTGAGAGCAGCCGCGGGGGCTACACCTTC
TRBJ1-4	NA	TRBV5-6	TRBD1	CASSILQGNEKLFF	TGTGCCAGCAGCATACTACAGGGGAATGAAAAACTGTTTTTT
TRBJ1-6	NA	TRBV27	TRBD1	CASGPNRGPVYSPLHF	TGTGCCAGCGGTCCCAACAGGGGGCCCGTTTATTCACCCCTCCACTTT
TRBJ2-3	NA	TRBV11-3	TRBD2	CASSLILAGGSDTQYF	TGTGCCAGCAGCTTAATTCTAGCGGGAGGGTCAGATACGCAGTATTTT
TRBJ2-3	NA	TRBV28	TRBD1	CASSWTGGRTDTQYF	TGTGCCAGCAGTTGGACAGGCGGTAGGACAGATACGCAGTATTTT
TRBJ2-3	NA	TRBV5-1	NA	CASSLGTATFTDTQYF	TGCGCCAGCAGCTTGGGGACTGCAACCTTCACAGATACGCAGTATTTT
TRBJ2-1	NA	TRBV7-2	TRBD2	CASGKRGYNEQFF	TGTGCCAGCGGGAAGCGGGGCTACAATGAGCAGTTCTTC
TRBJ2-1	NA	TRBV7-2	TRBD2	CASSRIRTSGGPYNEQFF	TGTGCCAGCAGCAGAATAAGGACTAGCGGGGGACCCTACAATGAGCAGTTCTTC
TRBJ2-5	NA	TRBV27	TRBD1	CASGGQGGQETQYF	TGTGCCAGCGGGGGACAGGGTGGACAAGAGACCCAGTACTTC
TRBJ1-2	NA	TRBV28	NA	CASSLTSYGYTF	TGTGCCAGCAGTTTAACCAGCTATGGCTACACCTTC
TRBJ2-7	NA	TRBV4-1	TRBD2	CASSVVRSGGPSEQYF	TGCGCCAGCAGTGTAGTTAGGAGCGGGGGCCCATCCGAGCAGTACTTC
TRBJ2-7	NA	TRBV6-5	TRBD2	CASSPTSGSVDEQYF	TGTGCCAGCAGTCCCACTAGCGGGAGTGTCGACGAGCAGTACTTC
TRBJ1-1	NA	TRBV6-5	TRBD1	CASSPGTGPTEAFF	TGTGCCAGCAGTCCCGGGACAGGGCCCACTGAAGCTTTCTTT
TRBJ1-3	NA	TRBV10-3	NA	CAISERGSSGNTIYF	TGTGCCATCAGTGAGAGGGGGAGCTCTGGAAACACCATATATTTT
TRBJ1-1	once	TRBV7-9	TRBD1	CASSFWDRGGDTEAFF	TGTGCCAGCAGCTTCTGGGACAGGGGGGGAGACACTGAAGCTTTCTTT
TRBJ2-7	NA	TRBV6-1	TRBD1	CASSAGQGAREQYF	TGTGCCAGCAGCGCCGGACAGGGGGCGCGGGAGCAGTACTTC
TRBJ1-2	NA	TRBV5-1	TRBD1	CASSSDPGQGGHGYTF	TGCGCCAGCAGCTCGGACCCGGGACAGGGAGGACATGGCTACACCTTC
TRBJ2-5	once	TRBV10-3	TRBD2	CAISTSGVNAVTQYF	TGTGCCATCAGTACTAGCGGGGTTAACGCTGTGACCCAGTACTTC
TRBJ2-4	NA	TRBV19	NA	CASSIGQLRALAKNIQYF	TGTGCCAGTAGTATTGGGCAATTGAGGGCTCTAGCCAAAAACATTCAGTACTTC
TRBJ2-2	NA	TRBV19	TRBD1	CASGIQGSGTGELFF	TGTGCCAGTGGGATACAGGGGTCAGGCACCGGGGAGCTGTTTTTT
TRBJ2-7	NA	TRBV5-8	NA	CASSLGQGFSYEQYF	TGTGCCAGCAGCTTGGGGCAGGGGTTCTCGTACGAGCAGTACTTC
TRBJ1-2	NA	TRBV28	NA	CASRIPGTSPNYGYTF	TGTGCCAGCAGAATACCCGGGACTTCCCCTAACTATGGCTACACCTTC
TRBJ2-7	NA	TRBV28	NA	CASRSQGGTYEQYF	TGTGCCAGCAGATCACAGGGGGGGACCTACGAGCAGTACTTC
TRBJ1-2	NA	TRBV5-4	NA	CASSTTGPNYGYTF	TGTGCCAGCAGCACCACCGGTCCTAACTATGGCTACACCTTC
TRBJ2-4	NA	TRBV6-5	TRBD1	CASSPGQRNIQYF	TGTGCCAGCAGCCCGGGACAGAGAAACATTCAGTACTTC
TRBJ1-2	NA	TRBV7-3	TRBD1	CASSLGGTGRNTF	TGTGCCAGCAGCTTAGGAGGGACAGGTCGTAACACCTTC
TRBJ2-1	NA	TRBV14	TRBD2	CASSQGSGGYNEQFF	TGTGCCAGCAGCCAAGGTAGCGGGGGATACAATGAGCAGTTCTTC
TRBJ2-2	NA	TRBV28	NA	CASSFWGGALTGELFF	TGTGCCAGCAGTTTTTGGGGGGGCGCGTTGACCGGGGAGCTGTTTTTT
TRBJ2-2	NA	TRBV27	TRBD2	CASSSLAGVAGELFF	TGTGCCAGCAGTTCCCTAGCGGGAGTAGCCGGGGAGCTGTTTTTT
TRBJ2-3	NA	TRBV7-9	NA	CASRLSYTTDTQYF	TGTGCCAGCAGGCTTAGCTATACCACAGATACGCAGTATTTT
TRBJ1-2	NA	TRBV7-8	TRBD1	CASSSGQPNYGYTF	TGTGCCAGCAGCTCGGGACAGCCTAACTATGGCTACACCTTC
TRBJ2-7	NA	TRBV19	NA	CASSMVGGDSYEQYF	TGTGCCAGTAGTATGGTAGGGGGGGACTCCTACGAGCAGTACTTC
TRBJ1-1	NA	TRBV28	NA	CASRLPNRRVETEAFF	TGTGCCAGCAGACTTCCCAACAGGAGGGTCGAAACTGAAGCTTTCTTT
TRBJ2-6	NA	TRBV5-5	NA	CASMGLGANVLTF	TGTGCCAGCATGGGCCTGGGGGCCAACGTCCTGACTTTC
TRBJ2-7	NA	TRBV2	NA	CASIKETRNNEQYF	TGTGCCAGCATAAAAGAGACTAGAAATAACGAGCAGTACTTC
TRBJ1-2	NA	TRBV5-1	NA	CASSFGSARGSGGYTF	TGCGCCAGCAGCTTCGGGTCCGCAAGGGGATCCGGTGGCTACACCTTC
TRBJ1-1	NA	TRBV15	NA	CATSSRKGYNTEAFF	TGTGCCACCAGCAGTAGGAAGGGGTACAACACTGAAGCTTTCTTT
TRBJ2-3	NA	TRBV4-1	NA	CASSLSGTDTQYF	TGCGCCAGCAGCCTATCGGGCACAGATACGCAGTATTTT
TRBJ1-2	NA	TRBV2	NA	CASAGTYNYGYTF	TGTGCCAGTGCCGGGACTTACAACTATGGCTACACCTTC
TRBJ1-3	NA	TRBV6-1	NA	CASIPDNSGNTIYF	TGTGCCAGCATCCCTGACAACTCTGGAAACACCATATATTTT
TRBJ1-4	NA	TRBV5-1	TRBD1	CASSFGGGQGLEKLFF	TGCGCCAGCAGCTTCGGTGGGGGACAGGGGCTTGAAAAACTGTTTTTT
TRBJ2-1	NA	TRBV11-1	NA	CASSPRSKLNNEQFF	TGTGCCAGCAGCCCAAGATCGAAACTCAACAATGAGCAGTTCTTC
TRBJ2-2	NA	TRBV19	NA	CASSTDRFTGELFF	TGTGCCAGTAGTACCGACAGATTCACCGGGGAGCTGTTTTTT
TRBJ1-2	NA	TRBV27	TRBD1	CASSNGQGLDGYTF	TGTGCCAGCAGTAACGGACAGGGACTCGATGGCTACACCTTC
TRBJ1-2	NA	TRBV5-1	NA	CASSRDRLYGYTF	TGCGCCAGCAGCCGCGACAGGCTCTATGGCTACACCTTC
TRBJ2-2	once	TRBV19	TRBD1	CATKGQVNTGELFF	TGTGCCACTAAGGGACAGGTCAACACCGGGGAGCTGTTTTTT
TRBJ1-2	NA	TRBV18	TRBD1	CASSPPDRVPDYGYTF	TGTGCCAGCTCACCACCTGACAGGGTGCCTGACTATGGCTACACCTTC
TRBJ2-5	NA	TRBV5-1	TRBD2	CASSAPGGRETQYF	TGCGCCAGCAGCGCCCCGGGGGGGCGAGAGACCCAGTACTTC
TRBJ1-4	NA	TRBV5-1	NA	CASPPAGTNEKLFF	TGCGCCAGCCCTCCGGCCGGGACTAATGAAAAACTGTTTTTT
TRBJ2-5	few	TRBV28	TRBD2	CASRRTSGRETQYF	TGTGCCAGCAGGAGGACTAGCGGGCGAGAGACCCAGTACTTC